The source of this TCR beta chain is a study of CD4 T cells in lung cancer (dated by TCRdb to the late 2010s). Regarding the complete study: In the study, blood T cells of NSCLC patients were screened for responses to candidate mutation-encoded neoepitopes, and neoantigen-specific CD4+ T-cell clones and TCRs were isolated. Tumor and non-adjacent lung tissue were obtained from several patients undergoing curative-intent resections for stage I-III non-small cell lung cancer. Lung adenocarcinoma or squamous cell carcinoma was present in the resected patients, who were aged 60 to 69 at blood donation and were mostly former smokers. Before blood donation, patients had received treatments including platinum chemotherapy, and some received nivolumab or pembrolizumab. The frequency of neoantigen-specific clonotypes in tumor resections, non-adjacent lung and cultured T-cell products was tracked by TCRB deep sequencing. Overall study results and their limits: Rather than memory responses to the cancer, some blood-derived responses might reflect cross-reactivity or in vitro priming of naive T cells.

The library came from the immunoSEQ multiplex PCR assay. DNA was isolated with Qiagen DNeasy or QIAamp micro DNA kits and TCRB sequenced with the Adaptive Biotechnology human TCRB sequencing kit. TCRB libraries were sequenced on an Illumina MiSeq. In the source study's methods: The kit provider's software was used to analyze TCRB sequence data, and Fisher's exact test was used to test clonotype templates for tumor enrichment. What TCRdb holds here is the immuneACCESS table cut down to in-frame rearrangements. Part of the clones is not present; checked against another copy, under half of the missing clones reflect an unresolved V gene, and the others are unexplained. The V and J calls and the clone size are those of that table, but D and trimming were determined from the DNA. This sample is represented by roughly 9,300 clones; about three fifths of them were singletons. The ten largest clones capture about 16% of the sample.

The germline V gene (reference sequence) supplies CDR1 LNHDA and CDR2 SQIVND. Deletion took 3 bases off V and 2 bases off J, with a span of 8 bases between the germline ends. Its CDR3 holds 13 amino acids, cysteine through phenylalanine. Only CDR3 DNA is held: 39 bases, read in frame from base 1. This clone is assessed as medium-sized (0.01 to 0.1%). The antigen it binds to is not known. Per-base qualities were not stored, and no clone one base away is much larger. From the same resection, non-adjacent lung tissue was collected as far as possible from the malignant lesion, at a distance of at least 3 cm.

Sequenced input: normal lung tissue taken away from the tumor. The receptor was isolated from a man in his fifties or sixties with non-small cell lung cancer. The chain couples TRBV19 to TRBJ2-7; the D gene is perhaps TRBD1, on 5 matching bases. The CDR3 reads CASSMGRAYEQYF. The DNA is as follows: TGTGCCAGTAGTATGGGCAGGGCCTACGAGCAGTACTTC.